Listed here is a single T cell receptor beta chain. Sequencing used immunoSEQ multiplex PCR; TCRdb keeps in-frame clones, though not all of them. The sample lists a few hundred thousand clones, 70% to 90% occurring once. CDR1 and CDR2 from the germline V gene are MNHEY and SMNVEV (reference sequence). This CDR3 spans 15 amino acids. V lost 6 bases to trimming and J lost 4 bases, with 18 bases between them. The data originate from a study of blood T cell repertoires in COVID-19. Study-wide context: Sources were T cells, B-cell-depleted T cells, or PBMCs; the material itself was cDNA or gDNA.

The chain links TRBV27 to TRBJ1-2, with no clear D. Sequenced sample: peripheral blood. The sequence came from a woman under 30 who had recovered from COVID-19. CDR3 region: CASSSWRETVYGYTF. Here the CDR3 DNA reads TGTGCCAGCAGCAGTTGGAGGGAGACGGTCTATGGCTACACCTTC.